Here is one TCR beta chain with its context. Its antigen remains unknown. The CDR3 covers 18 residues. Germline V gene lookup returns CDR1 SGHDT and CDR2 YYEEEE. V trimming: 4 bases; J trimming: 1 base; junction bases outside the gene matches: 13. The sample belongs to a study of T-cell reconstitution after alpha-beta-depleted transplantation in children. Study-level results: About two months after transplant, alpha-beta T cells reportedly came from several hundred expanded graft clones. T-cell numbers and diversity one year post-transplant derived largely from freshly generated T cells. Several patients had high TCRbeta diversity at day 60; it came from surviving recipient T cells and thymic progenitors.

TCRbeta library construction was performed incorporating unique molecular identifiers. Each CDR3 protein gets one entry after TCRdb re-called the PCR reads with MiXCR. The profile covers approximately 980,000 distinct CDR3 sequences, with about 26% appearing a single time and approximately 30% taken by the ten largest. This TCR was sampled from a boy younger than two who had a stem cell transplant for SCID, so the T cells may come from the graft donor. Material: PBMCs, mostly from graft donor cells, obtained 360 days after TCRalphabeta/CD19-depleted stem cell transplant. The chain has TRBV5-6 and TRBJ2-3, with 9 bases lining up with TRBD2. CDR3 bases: TGTGCCAGCAGCCAGGGTGGGAGCGGGGGGCCACGCACAGATACGCAGTATTTT. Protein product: CASSQGGSGGPRTDTQYF.